A single sample is the source of the 25 T cell receptor beta chains below, sequenced in a study of CD8+ T cells in alopecia areata. The sequencing template was cDNA reverse transcribed from extracted RNA. Profiled with immunoSEQ multiplex PCR; TCRdb holds only in-frame clones, not every one. The table shows over 100,000 clones, with 49% occurring only once. This specimen consisted of CD8+ T cells sorted from blood, obtained at week 0. The receptors were gathered from a human donor with alopecia areata.

The rearrangement joins TRBV29-1 to TRBJ2-3, with D perhaps TRBD1 (5 bases). CDR1 and CDR2 (germline): SQVTM, ANQGSEA. The CDR3 contains 15 residues. V gave up 3 bases and J gave up 2 bases, with 15 bases separating them. For the CDR3, the DNA is TGCAGCGTTGAGTTCGACAGCCACCTCACAGATACGCAGTATTTT. This codes for CSVEFDSHLTDTQYF.

The chain is built from TRBV13 and TRBJ2-7, with TRBD2 matching over 12 bases. Losses at the gene ends were 2 bases for V and 2 bases for J; bases not matched to a gene: 1. The CDR3 totals 15 residues. The germline CDR1 and CDR2 sequences are PRHDT and FYEKMQ (reference sequence). CDR3 sequence (DNA): TGTGCCAGCAGCTTAAGACTAGCGGGGGCCTACGAGCAGTACTTC. Encoded protein: CASSLRLAGAYEQYF.

The chain has TRBV6-5 and TRBJ2-7; D unresolved. This CDR3 is 13 amino acids long. Deletions cut 3 bases from V and 3 bases from J, with 9 bases between. The germline CDR1 and CDR2 sequences are MNHEY and SVGAGI. The DNA of the CDR3 is TGTGCCAGCAGTTATGGACCGGACTACGAGCAGTACTTC. Translating gives CASSYGPDYEQYF.

This chain connects TRBV7-9 to TRBJ1-1; TRBD1 might be the D (6 bases). CDR3 length: 14 residues. V lost 5 bases and J lost 6, with 16 bases in between. Germline V CDR1 and CDR2: SEHNR, FQNEAQ (reference sequence). The CDR3 is CASSPPRRGPEAFF. CDR3 in DNA: TGTGCCAGCAGCCCGCCGCGACGGGGGCCTGAAGCTTTCTTT. The variable domain in full, completed from reference TRBV7-9 and TRBJ1-1, reads DTGVSQNPRHKITKRGQNVTFRCDPISEHNRLYWYRQTLGQGPEFLTYFQNEAQLEKSRLLSDRFSAERPKGSFSTLEIQRTEQGDSAMYLCASSPPRRGPEAFFGQGTRLTVV.

This clone occurred a few times. This chain joins TRBV7-8 and TRBJ2-7; D unclear. CDR1 is SGHVS, CDR2 FQNEAQ, per germline. Trimming removed 1 base from V and 3 bases from J, with 7 bases in between. The CDR3 is 13 residues long. CDR3 amino acids: CASSLGNVYEQYF. The CDR3 region has the DNA TGTGCCAGCAGCTTAGGAAACGTCTACGAGCAGTACTTC.

A word on this clone: Other DNA sequences in the same sample also yield this CDR3. The chain recombines TRBV30 with TRBJ2-7, with a weak D call TRBD1 (6 bases). Germline CDR1 is GTSNPN and CDR2 is SVGIG (reference sequence). The length of the CDR3 is 13 residues. V dropped 2 bases and J dropped 0 bases, with 8 bases sitting between them. The CDR3 bases are TGTGCCTGGAGTCCGGACAGCTCCTACGAGCAGTACTTC. Protein product: CAWSPDSSYEQYF. The full variable domain, in which reference TRBV30 and TRBJ2-7 provide the parts outside the CDR3, is SQTIHQWPATLVQPVGSPLSLECTVEGTSNPNLYWYRQAAGRGLQLLFYSVGIGQISSEVPQNLSASRPQDRQFILSSKKLLLSDSGFYLCAWSPDSSYEQYFGPGTRLTVT.

The CDR3 DNA follows: TGCGCCAGCAGCCAAGGTGACAGGGCCTCCTACGAGCAGTACTTC. Amino acids: CASSQGDRASYEQYF. The chain links TRBV4-1 to TRBJ2-7, with TRBD1 matching over 7 bases. The CDR3 contains 15 residues. Germline V CDR1 and CDR2: MGHRA, YSYEKL. The junction had 3 bases not matched to a gene; V was cut back by 1 base and J by 0 bases.

The DNA of the CDR3 is TGTGCCTGGAATTCCGGGACAGGGGGTGACGAGCAGTACTTC. This sequence encodes CAWNSGTGGDEQYF. V usage is TRBV30 and J usage is TRBJ2-7; 11 bases are a match to TRBD1. CDR3 size: 14 residues. The germline CDR1 and CDR2 sequences are GTSNPN and SVGIG (reference sequence). With V trimmed by 4 bases and J by 5 bases, 7 bases remained unmatched.

The gene calls are TRBV9 and TRBJ2-7; D is unresolved. Between the trimmed V and J ends, which lost 2 bases and 7 bases, there was a span of 10 bases. The CDR3 consists of 12 residues. Germline V CDR1 and CDR2: SGDLS, YYNGEE. CDR3 residues: CASSVGAGEQYF. In nucleotides, the CDR3 is TGTGCCAGCAGCGTCGGAGCCGGGGAGCAGTACTTC.

V gene TRBV9 combines with J gene TRBJ2-2, with a weak D call TRBD1 (6 bases). The CDR3 length is 15 residues. Trimming cost V 0 bases and J 5 bases, with 11 bases left between them. Germline-derived CDR1 and CDR2 are SGDLS and YYNGEE. CDR3 protein: CASSVDQGRTGELFF. The CDR3 bases are TGTGCCAGCAGCGTAGACCAGGGGCGGACCGGGGAGCTGTTTTTT.

V is TRBV29-1 and J is TRBJ1-2; D gene uncertain. With 1 base removed from V and 3 bases from J, the gap between germline ends came to 6 bases. Germline-derived CDR1 and CDR2 are SQVTM and ANQGSEA. The CDR3 is 12 amino acids. The CDR3 region is CSVEGSDYGYTF. The DNA of the CDR3 is TGCAGCGTTGAAGGGAGCGACTATGGCTACACCTTC.

The V and J genes are TRBV7-9 and TRBJ1-3, with TRBD1 identical over 7 bases. The junction had 12 bases not matched to a gene; V was cut back by 5 bases and J by 2 bases. The CDR3 sequence is 17 residues long. Germline V gene sequence: CDR1 SEHNR, CDR2 FQNEAQ (reference sequence). The CDR3 spells CASSDLFTGEPGNTIYF. The DNA of the CDR3 is TGTGCCAGCAGCGATTTATTCACAGGGGAGCCTGGAAACACCATATATTTT. The full variable domain, in which reference TRBV7-9 and TRBJ1-3 provide the parts outside the CDR3, is DTGVSQNPRHKITKRGQNVTFRCDPISEHNRLYWYRQTLGQGPEFLTYFQNEAQLEKSRLLSDRFSAERPKGSFSTLEIQRTEQGDSAMYLCASSDLFTGEPGNTIYFGEGSWLTVV.

This clone came up a few times. The chain combines TRBV27 with TRBJ2-7, with D possibly matching TRBD1 (8 bases). Trimming stripped 1 base from V and 7 bases from J, with 14 bases between. CDR3 length: 14 residues. CDR1 and CDR2 (germline): MNHEY, SMNVEV (reference sequence). The CDR3 reads CASSLYDRGGEQYF. The CDR3 region has the DNA TGTGCCAGCAGTTTATACGACAGGGGAGGGGAGCAGTACTTC.

Concerning this clone: Other DNA sequences from this sample encode an identical CDR3 as well. This sequence joins TRBV13 and TRBJ1-5; D possibly corresponds to TRBD1 (5 bases). This CDR3 has 15 amino acids. Looked up from germline, CDR1 is PRHDT and CDR2 is FYEKMQ (reference sequence). V was pared by 0 bases and J by 2 bases, with 8 bases between. The CDR3: CASSLGRTRNQPQHF. The CDR3 DNA follows: TGTGCCAGCAGCTTAGGTAGGACACGCAATCAGCCCCAGCATTTT.

This chain uses TRBV5-1 with TRBJ2-5, with D perhaps TRBD1 or TRBD2 (5 bases each). The DNA end is a closer match to TRBJ2-7, so the J assignment may be wrong. CDR3 size: 15 residues. CDR1 is SGHRS, CDR2 YFSETQ, per germline. The CDR3 DNA reads as TGCGCCAGCAGCTGGGACGTAGGGAGCTCCTACGAGCAGTACTTC. Its protein product is CASSWDVGSSYEQYF.

This rearrangement joins TRBV6-5 to TRBJ2-1; D gene uncertain. Germline V gene lookup returns CDR1 MNHEY and CDR2 SVGAGI. The CDR3 covers 13 residues. Trimming took off 6 bases at V and 0 bases at J, with 6 bases between the two ends. DNA for the CDR3: TGTGCCAGCAGACCTGGCTCCTACAATGAGCAGTTCTTC. Translated: CASRPGSYNEQFF.

V usage is TRBV5-1 and J usage is TRBJ2-1, with a weak D call TRBD2 (5 bases). Trimming stripped 3 bases from V and 8 bases from J, with 12 bases between. The V gene's germline CDR1 is SGHRS and CDR2 YFSETQ. The CDR3 loop spans 13 amino acids. CDR3 residues: CASSSRGFDEQFF. The CDR3 region has the DNA TGCGCCAGCAGCTCGAGAGGGTTCGATGAGCAGTTCTTC.

This clone came up a few times. This rearrangement joins TRBV4-1 to TRBJ2-3; D unresolved. The germline gives CDR1 MGHRA, CDR2 YSYEKL. Between the trimmed V and J ends, which lost 1 base and 0 bases, there was a span of 8 bases. There are 15 residues in the CDR3. The CDR3 spells CASSQGTDSTDTQYF. CDR3 coding DNA: TGCGCCAGCAGCCAAGGGACGGACAGCACAGATACGCAGTATTTT.

The chain combines TRBV29-1 with TRBJ2-4; D gene uncertain. CDR3 size: 14 residues. Germline CDR1 SQVTM, CDR2 ANQGSEA. The ends were cut back, 0 bases at V and 7 bases at J, with 13 bases in the middle. The CDR3 nucleotides read TGCAGCGTTGAAGAGGGAAGGACGGGTAACATTCAGTACTTC. Its protein product is CSVEEGRTGNIQYF.

The chain is built from TRBV6-5 and TRBJ1-1; maybe TRBD1 (6 bases). The V end lost 6 bases, the J end lost 3 bases, and 11 bases lay between the germline ends. CDR1 is MNHEY and CDR2 is SVGAGI in the germline V gene. The CDR3 consists of 13 residues. The CDR3 here is CASREGGYTEAFF. For the CDR3, the DNA is TGTGCCAGCAGGGAAGGGGGGTACACTGAAGCTTTCTTT.

The rearrangement uses TRBV7-9 and TRBJ2-3; D remains ambiguous. This CDR3 spans 9 amino acids. CDR1 is SEHNR and CDR2 is FQNEAQ in the germline V gene (reference sequence). V was clipped by 11 bases and J by 2 bases, with 2 bases between them. The CDR3 sequence: CAVTDTQYF. The CDR3 DNA sequence: TGTGCCGTCACAGATACGCAGTATTTT.

This clone was seen a handful of times. The gene calls are TRBV4-3 and TRBJ2-1; possibly TRBD1 for D (6 bases). The CDR3 contains 15 residues. Per germline, CDR1 LGHNA and CDR2 YSLEER. The ends were cut back, 0 bases at V and 4 bases at J, with 10 bases in the middle. DNA for the CDR3: TGCGCCAGCAGCCAAGAATCACAGGGTTACAATGAGCAGTTCTTC. This gives the protein CASSQESQGYNEQFF.

The chain recombines TRBV5-1 with TRBJ2-2; D gene uncertain. From germline, CDR1 is SGHRS and CDR2 YFSETQ. CDR3 size: 15 residues. V shed 0 bases and J shed 3 bases, with 9 bases lying between them. Here the CDR3 DNA reads TGCGCCAGCAGCTTGGACTATCCCGACACCGGGGAGCTGTTTTTT. Translated: CASSLDYPDTGELFF. Looking up the rest from reference TRBV5-1 and TRBJ2-2 gives the full variable domain: KAGVTQTPRYLIKTRGQQVTLSCSPISGHRSVSWYQQTPGQGLQFLFEYFSETQRNKGNFPGRFSGRQFSNSRSEMNVSTLELGDSALYLCASSLDYPDTGELFFGEGSRLTVL.

The CDR3 bases are TGCAGCGTTGAAGGACAGGGTATAGGCTACACCTTC. Translated: CSVEGQGIGYTF. J is TRBJ1-2 and V is TRBV29-1; 7 bases map to TRBD1. The CDR3 length is 12 residues. Germline assignment: CDR1 SQVTM and CDR2 ANQGSEA. After removal of 1 base from V and 8 bases from J, the junction contained 4 bases not matched to a gene.

This clone was recorded a few times. The genes are TRBV19 and TRBJ1-1; D gene uncertain. There are 13 residues in the CDR3. The V gene's germline CDR1 is LNHDA and CDR2 SQIVND (reference sequence). The V and J ends lost 4 bases and 0 bases respectively, with 6 bases between them. The CDR3 region is CASSTLMNTEAFF. DNA of the CDR3: TGTGCCAGTAGTACACTCATGAACACTGAAGCTTTCTTT.